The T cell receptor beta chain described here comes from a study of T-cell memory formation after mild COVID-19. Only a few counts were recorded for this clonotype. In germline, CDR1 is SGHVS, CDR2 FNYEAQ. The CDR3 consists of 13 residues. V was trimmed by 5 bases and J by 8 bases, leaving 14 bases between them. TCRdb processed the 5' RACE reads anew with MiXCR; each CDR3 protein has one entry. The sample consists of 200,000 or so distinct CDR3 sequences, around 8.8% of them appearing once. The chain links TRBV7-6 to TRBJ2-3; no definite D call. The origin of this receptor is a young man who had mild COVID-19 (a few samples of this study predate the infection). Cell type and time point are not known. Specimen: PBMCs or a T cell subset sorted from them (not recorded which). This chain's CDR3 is CASSPKTGATQYF. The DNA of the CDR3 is TGTGCCAGCAGCCCAAAGACTGGCGCTACGCAGTATTTT.